This TCR gamma chain derives from a study of Vδ1+ human thymocytes. V trimming: 3 bases; J trimming: 10 bases; junction bases outside the gene matches: 6. The CDR3 sequence is 11 residues long. CDR1 is VINAFY, CDR2 YDVSNSKD, per germline. Extracted RNA was reverse transcribed into cDNA. Multiplex PCR used pooled V-gene forward primers and a constant-region reverse primer to amplify CDR3s. TCRdb re-processed the multiplex PCR reads via CATT. The sample has about 36,000 gamma-chain clones; around 20% are singletons. Regarding the study as a whole: In the thymus, TRG and TRD repertoires looked highly polyclonal with Gaussian CDR3 lengths. Bulk repertoire data may be misinterpreted because of unexpected Vdelta2 sequences.

To note about this clone: Antigen unknown.

After alphabeta T cell depletion, CD3+ Vdelta1+ Vdelta2- thymocytes were sorted. V is TRGV5 and J is TRGJ1 or TRGJ2. This clonotype was obtained from a girl under two years old who had congenital heart surgery. Sequenced input: Vdelta1+ gamma-delta thymocytes from the thymus. Subset of the sample: FACS-sorted CD3+ TCRalphabeta- TCRVdelta1+ TCRVdelta2- thymocytes. CDR3 in DNA: TGTGCCACCTGGGACGGAAAAAAGAAACTCTTT. Its protein is CATWDGKKKLF.